A single sample gave rise to the 13 T cell receptor beta chains below, sequenced in a study of blood T cell repertoires in COVID-19 (dated by TCRdb to the early 2020s). Library creation used the immunoSEQ multiplex PCR assay. This is the immuneACCESS table as TCRdb keeps it, with only in-frame sequences that have V and J called. A part of the clones is gone; compared with another copy, unresolved V genes explain less than half, and the rest is unexplained. The sample table holds 150,000 to 200,000 clones, of which roughly 85% were seen once. Of the sample, under 25% falls within the top ten clones. Sequencing input: peripheral blood. Source of these receptors: a man in his 60s with active or convalescent COVID-19.

The chain carries TRBV6-5 and TRBJ2-2; D is perhaps TRBD2 (6 bases). This CDR3 has 11 residues. Germline assignment: CDR1 MNHEY and CDR2 SVGAGI. V dropped 8 bases and J dropped 5 bases, with 6 bases sitting between them. The CDR3 DNA follows: TGTGCCAGCGGGGGGACCGGGGAGCTGTTTTTT. Its translation: CASGGTGELFF.

In this sample, this clone turned up once. This chain connects TRBV6-2 or TRBV6-3 to TRBJ1-2; a possible D gene is TRBD1 (5 bases). There are 15 residues in the CDR3. Trimming shortened V by 5 bases and J by 0 bases, and 13 bases separated the two germline ends. Per germline, CDR1 MNHEY and CDR2 SVGEGT. CDR3 DNA sequence: TGTGCCAGCAGTCACCGAGCGACAGCTAACTATGGCTACACCTTC. Translation gives CASSHRATANYGYTF.

The chain couples TRBV18 to TRBJ2-1; TRBD2 is a possible D gene (5 bases). V shed 2 bases and J shed 1 base, with 6 bases lying between them. CDR1 and CDR2 from the germline V gene are KGHSH and LQKENI. CDR3 length: 14 amino acids. CDR3 nucleotide sequence: TGTGCCAGCTCACCAACGGGGTCCTACAATGAGCAGTTCTTC. Translation gives CASSPTGSYNEQFF.

The chain is built from TRBV5-1 and TRBJ1-1; TRBD1 aligns across 7 bases. Germline CDR1 SGHRS, CDR2 YFSETQ. V lost 5 bases, J lost 5 bases, and 6 bases stayed unmatched. The CDR3 has 13 residues. The CDR3 spells CASSDRVGTEAFF. CDR3 DNA: TGCGCCAGCAGTGACAGGGTAGGGACTGAAGCTTTCTTT.

The genes are TRBV4-2 and TRBJ2-1, with 16 positions matching TRBD2. Germline V gene lookup returns CDR1 LGHNA and CDR2 YNFKEQ. With V trimmed by 4 bases and J by 2 bases, 11 bases remained unmatched. This CDR3 has 20 residues. CDR3 sequence: CASSLQEGLAGGEPYNEQFF. The CDR3 DNA is TGTGCCAGCAGCCTCCAAGAGGGACTAGCGGGGGGGGAGCCCTACAATGAGCAGTTCTTC.

V is TRBV2 and J is TRBJ2-7; TRBD1 matches at 10 bases. The CDR3 consists of 13 residues. From germline, CDR1 is SNHLY and CDR2 FYNNEI. V shed 5 bases, J shed 6 bases, and the junction held 4 bases outside the gene matches. Here the CDR3 reads CASSRQGAREQYF. CDR3 nucleotides: TGTGCCAGCAGTCGACAGGGGGCGCGCGAGCAGTACTTC.

For the CDR3, the DNA is TGTGCCAGCAGCTTAACTAGCGGGCAAGAGACCCAGTACTTC. The encoded protein is CASSLTSGQETQYF. The chain is built from TRBV11-1 and TRBJ2-5; 9 nucleotides agree with TRBD2. This CDR3 is 14 amino acids long. Germline values: CDR1 SGHAT, CDR2 FQDESV (reference sequence). V lost 2 bases to trimming and J lost 2 bases; unmatched junction nucleotides: 0.

The CDR3 nucleotides are TGTGCCAGCAGTGAAGGGACAGGGGGCGGCTATGGCTACACCTTC. This codes for CASSEGTGGGYGYTF. This chain joins TRBV6-1 and TRBJ1-2; 11 positions agree with TRBD1. The CDR3 has 15 residues. Germline CDR1 MNHNS, CDR2 SASEGT. V trimming: 1 base; J trimming: 4 bases; junction bases outside the gene matches: 2.

The chain couples TRBV5-1 to TRBJ1-1; D possibly corresponds to TRBD1 (5 bases). Germline V gives CDR1 SGHRS, CDR2 YFSETQ. The CDR3 sequence is 15 residues long. V dropped 4 bases and J dropped 2 bases, with 15 bases sitting between them. The DNA of the CDR3 is TGCGCCAGCAGCCGGGAGGGCAGGGCAAACACTGAAGCTTTCTTT. Translated, it gives CASSREGRANTEAFF. The variable domain in full, completed from reference TRBV5-1 and TRBJ1-1, reads KAGVTQTPRYLIKTRGQQVTLSCSPISGHRSVSWYQQTPGQGLQFLFEYFSETQRNKGNFPGRFSGRQFSNSRSEMNVSTLELGDSALYLCASSREGRANTEAFFGQGTRLTVV.

CDR3 nucleotide sequence: TGTGCCAGCAGCTGGGGGCGGGGGCTTGAAAAACTGTTTTTT. Its protein is CASSWGRGLEKLFF. The chain links TRBV2 to TRBJ1-4; a possible D gene is TRBD1 (6 bases). Germline V lookup: CDR1 SNHLY, CDR2 FYNNEI. This CDR3 region has 14 residues. The V gene lost 6 bases and the J gene lost 7 bases, with 15 bases spanning the gap.

The chain couples TRBV5-1 to TRBJ2-1, with TRBD2 identical over 13 bases. Germline V gives CDR1 SGHRS, CDR2 YFSETQ. The CDR3 is 18 residues long. With 0 bases clipped from V and 0 bases from J, the junction kept 3 bases outside the gene matches. The CDR3 DNA follows: TGCGCCAGCAGCTTGGGGACTAGCGGGGGCCTCTCCTACAATGAGCAGTTCTTC. Its translation: CASSLGTSGGLSYNEQFF.

This chain links TRBV7-9 with TRBJ2-3; the match to TRBD2 covers 9 bases. The CDR3 length is 18 residues. Germline values: CDR1 SEHNR, CDR2 FQNEAQ (reference sequence). J lost 6 bases, V lost 5 bases, and 18 bases had no gene match. CDR3 nucleotide sequence: TGTGCCAGCAGCAGACGTTACCGGGCTAGCGGGGAGGTGGATACGCAGTATTTT. Its protein product is CASSRRYRASGEVDTQYF.

This clone was detected only once. The genes are TRBV6-5 and TRBJ2-2, with 8 nucleotides matching TRBD1. With 7 bases clipped from V and 2 bases from J, the junction kept 6 bases outside the gene matches. CDR3 size: 15 residues. The germline V gene has CDR1 MNHEY and CDR2 SVGAGI. In nucleotides, the CDR3 is TGTGCCAGCAAGCGGACAGGGAAAAACACCGGGGAGCTGTTTTTT. Translated, it gives CASKRTGKNTGELFF.